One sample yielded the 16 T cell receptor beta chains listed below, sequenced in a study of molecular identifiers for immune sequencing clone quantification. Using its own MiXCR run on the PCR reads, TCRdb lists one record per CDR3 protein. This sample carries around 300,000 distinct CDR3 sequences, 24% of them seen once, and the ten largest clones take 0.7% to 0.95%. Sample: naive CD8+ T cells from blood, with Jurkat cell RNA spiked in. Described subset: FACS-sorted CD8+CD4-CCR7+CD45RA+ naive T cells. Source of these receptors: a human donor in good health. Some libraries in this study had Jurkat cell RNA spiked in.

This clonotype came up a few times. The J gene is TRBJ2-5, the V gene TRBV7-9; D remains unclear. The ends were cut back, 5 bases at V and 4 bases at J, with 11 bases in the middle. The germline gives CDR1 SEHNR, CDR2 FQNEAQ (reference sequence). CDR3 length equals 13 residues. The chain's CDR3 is CASSEPTGETQYF. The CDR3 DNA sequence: TGTGCCAGCAGCGAGCCTACCGGAGAGACCCAGTACTTC. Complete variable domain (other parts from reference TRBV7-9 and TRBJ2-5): DTGVSQNPRHKITKRGQNVTFRCDPISEHNRLYWYRQTLGQGPEFLTYFQNEAQLEKSRLLSDRFSAERPKGSFSTLEIQRTEQGDSAMYLCASSEPTGETQYFGPGTRLLVL.

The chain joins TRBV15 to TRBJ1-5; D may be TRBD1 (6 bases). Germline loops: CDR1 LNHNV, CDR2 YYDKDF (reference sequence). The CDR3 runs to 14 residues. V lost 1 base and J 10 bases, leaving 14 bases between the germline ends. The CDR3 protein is CATSRVLGGLPQHF. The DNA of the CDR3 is TGTGCCACCAGCAGAGTGTTAGGGGGGCTCCCCCAGCATTTT. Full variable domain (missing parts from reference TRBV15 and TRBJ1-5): DAMVIQNPRYQVTQFGKPVTLSCSQTLNHNVMYWYQQKSSQAPKLLFHYYDKDFNNEADTPDNFQSRRPNTSFCFLDIRSPGLGDTAMYLCATSRVLGGLPQHFGDGTRLSIL.

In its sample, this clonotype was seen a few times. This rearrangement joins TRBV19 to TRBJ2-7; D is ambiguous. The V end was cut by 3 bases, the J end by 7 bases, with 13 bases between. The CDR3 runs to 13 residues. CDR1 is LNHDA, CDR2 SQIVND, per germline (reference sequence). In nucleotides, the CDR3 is TGTGCCAGTAGTATTGGCCGTTTGGGGGAGCAGTACTTC. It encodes CASSIGRLGEQYF.

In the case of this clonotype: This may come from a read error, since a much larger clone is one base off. CDR3 nucleotide sequence: TGTGCCAGCAGCCACAGACCGGGGGACGAGCAGTACTTC. Protein sequence: CASSHRPGDEQYF. The chain links TRBV5-3 to TRBJ2-7; D perhaps matches TRBD2 (6 bases). Being an ORF, TRBV5-3 has a function that is uncertain. CDR3 length: 13 amino acids. The V and J ends lost 8 bases and 5 bases respectively, with 17 bases between them.

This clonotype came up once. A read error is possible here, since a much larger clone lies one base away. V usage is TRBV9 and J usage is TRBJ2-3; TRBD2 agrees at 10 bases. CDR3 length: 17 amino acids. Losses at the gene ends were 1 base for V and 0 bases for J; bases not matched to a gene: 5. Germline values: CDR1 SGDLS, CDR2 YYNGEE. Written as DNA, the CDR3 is TGTGCCAGCAGCGTACTGCTAGCGGGGGAAAGCACAGATACGCAGTATTTT. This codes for CASSVLLAGESTDTQYF.

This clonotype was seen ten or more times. CDR3 DNA: TGCAGCGCCACCCTGGTCCCCGGGGTCTACAATGAGCAGTTCTTC. This sequence encodes CSATLVPGVYNEQFF. This sequence joins TRBV29-1 and TRBJ2-1; D perhaps matches TRBD2 (5 bases). The length of the CDR3 is 15 residues. V was shortened by 7 bases and J by 3 bases, with 19 bases between the two germline ends. In germline, CDR1 is SQVTM, CDR2 ANQGSEA.

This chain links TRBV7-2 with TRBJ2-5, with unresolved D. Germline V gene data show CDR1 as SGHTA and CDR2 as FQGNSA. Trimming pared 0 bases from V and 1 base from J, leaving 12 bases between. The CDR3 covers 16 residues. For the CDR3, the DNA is TGTGCCAGCAGCTTAGCTGGTCTTAGGGCCCAAGAGACCCAGTACTTC. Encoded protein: CASSLAGLRAQETQYF.

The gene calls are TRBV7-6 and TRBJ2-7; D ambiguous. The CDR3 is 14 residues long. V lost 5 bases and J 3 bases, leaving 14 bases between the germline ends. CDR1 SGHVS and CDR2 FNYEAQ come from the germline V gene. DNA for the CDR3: TGTGCCAGCAGCACCTCAGAAGCTCTCTACGAGCAGTACTTC. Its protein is CASSTSEALYEQYF.

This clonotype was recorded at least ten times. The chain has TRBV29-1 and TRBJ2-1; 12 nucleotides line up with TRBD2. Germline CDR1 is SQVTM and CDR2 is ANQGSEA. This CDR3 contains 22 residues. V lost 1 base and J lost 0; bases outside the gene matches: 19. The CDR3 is CSVEGMVLASGRGRTSYNEQFF. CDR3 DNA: TGCAGCGTTGAAGGTATGGTCCTGGCTAGCGGGAGGGGTAGAACCTCCTACAATGAGCAGTTCTTC.

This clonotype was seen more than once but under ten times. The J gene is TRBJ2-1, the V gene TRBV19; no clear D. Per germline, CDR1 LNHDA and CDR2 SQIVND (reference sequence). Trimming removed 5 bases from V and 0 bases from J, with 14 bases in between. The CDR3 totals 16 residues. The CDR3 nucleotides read TGTGCCAGTAGTCCCGGGTATAGGAGCTCCTACAATGAGCAGTTCTTC. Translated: CASSPGYRSSYNEQFF.

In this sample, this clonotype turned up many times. The CDR3 protein is CASRSLRDSYYEQYF. CDR3 bases: TGTGCCAGCAGATCCTTGAGGGACAGCTACTACGAGCAGTACTTC. This rearrangement joins TRBV7-9 to TRBJ2-7; 7 bases are shared with TRBD1. The length of the CDR3 is 15 residues. Germline V gene data show CDR1 as SEHNR and CDR2 as FQNEAQ (reference sequence). With 6 bases clipped from V and 3 bases from J, the junction kept 11 bases outside the gene matches.

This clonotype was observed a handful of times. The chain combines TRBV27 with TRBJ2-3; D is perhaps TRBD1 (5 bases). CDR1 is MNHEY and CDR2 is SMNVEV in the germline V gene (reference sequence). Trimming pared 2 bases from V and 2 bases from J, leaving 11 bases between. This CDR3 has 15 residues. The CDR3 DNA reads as TGTGCCAGCAGTTTACAGGGAACTTCCACAGATACGCAGTATTTT. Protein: CASSLQGTSTDTQYF.

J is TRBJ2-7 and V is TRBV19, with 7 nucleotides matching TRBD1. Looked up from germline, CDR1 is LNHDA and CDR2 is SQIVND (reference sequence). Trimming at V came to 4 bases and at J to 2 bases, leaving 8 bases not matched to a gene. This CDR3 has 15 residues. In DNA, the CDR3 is TGTGCCAGTAGTACATACCCTACAGGGGCCTACGAGCAGTACTTC. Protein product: CASSTYPTGAYEQYF. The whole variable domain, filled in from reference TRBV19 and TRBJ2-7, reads DGGITQSPKYLFRKEGQNVTLSCEQNLNHDAMYWYRQDPGQGLRLIYYSQIVNDFQKGDIAEGYSVSREKKESFPLTVTSAQKNPTAFYLCASSTYPTGAYEQYFGPGTRLTVT.

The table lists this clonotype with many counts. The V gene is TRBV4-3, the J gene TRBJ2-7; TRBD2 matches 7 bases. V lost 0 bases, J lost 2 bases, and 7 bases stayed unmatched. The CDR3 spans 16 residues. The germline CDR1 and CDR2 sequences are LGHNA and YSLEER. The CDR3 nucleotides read TGCGCCAGCAGCCAAGATGTGAGCGGGAAAGCCTACGAGCAGTACTTC. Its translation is CASSQDVSGKAYEQYF.

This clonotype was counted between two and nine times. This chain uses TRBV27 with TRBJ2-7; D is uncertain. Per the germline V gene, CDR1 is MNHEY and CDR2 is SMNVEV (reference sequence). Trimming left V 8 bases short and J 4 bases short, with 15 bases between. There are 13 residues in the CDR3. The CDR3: CASAYGVGYEQYF. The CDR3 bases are TGTGCCAGCGCCTACGGAGTTGGTTACGAGCAGTACTTC.

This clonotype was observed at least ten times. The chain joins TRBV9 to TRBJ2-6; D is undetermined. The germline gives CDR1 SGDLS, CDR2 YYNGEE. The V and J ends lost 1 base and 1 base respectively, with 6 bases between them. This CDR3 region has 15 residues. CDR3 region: CASSVSGSGANVLTF. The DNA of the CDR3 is TGTGCCAGCAGCGTATCAGGTTCTGGGGCCAACGTCCTGACTTTC.